The subject of this entry is one TCR beta chain. Its antigen is still unknown. Sequenced by immunoSEQ multiplex PCR; TCRdb stores in-frame clones only, minus some. The sample records over 75,000 clones, 88% being singletons. Healthy donors had no documented immune events, such as infections, while sampled. The data were taken from a study of identifying expanded T cells in peripheral blood. Study-wide points: Approximately 1.1 clones differed between technical replicates, versus approximately 16 and 19 over time. Approximately two-week clone count variance significantly increased as total template count grew.

CDR3 length: 13 amino acids. The V gene's germline CDR1 is MNHNS and CDR2 SASEGT. After removal of 10 bases from V and 4 bases from J, the junction contained 4 bases not matched to a gene. The chain employs TRBV6-1 and TRBJ2-3; 11 bases line up with TRBD2. The sequence was collected from a person aged 18 to 75 in good health. The sample taken for sequencing was blood. The CDR3 DNA is TGTGCCACCGGGGGACTAGCGGCAGATACGCAGTATTTT. Its protein is CATGGLAADTQYF.